Listed below are T cell receptor beta chains from one sample, sequenced in a study of healthy donors' naive CD4 and CD8 T cells. TCRdb called the reads again in MiXCR, with one record for every CDR3 protein. The top ten hold roughly 2.4% of the sample, which has approximately 200,000 distinct CDR3 sequences, 65% to 80% seen once. The sequenced sample was naive CD4+ and CD8+ T cells sorted from blood, pooled from several donors. The receptors derive from a pool of human donors in good health; the sample pools cells from several healthy donors. CDR3s leave out the opening cysteine and the closing phenylalanine or tryptophan. A D gene is named only where the DNA matches it firmly.

J: TRBJ1-1
D: TRBD1
V: TRBV4-1
CDR3: ASSRDRTANTEAF

J: TRBJ2-3
D: TRBD1
V: TRBV29-1
CDR3: SAFDRVDTQY

J: TRBJ2-3
D: .
V: TRBV19
CDR3: ASSGRRSVADTQY

J: TRBJ1-1
D: TRBD1
V: TRBV11-2
CDR3: ASSVYITTGGNTEAF

J: TRBJ2-1
D: TRBD2
V: TRBV6-5
CDR3: ASRRLAGVNEQF

J: TRBJ2-1
D: TRBD2
V: TRBV7-2
CDR3: ASSRQGSGRYNEQF

J: TRBJ2-7
D: .
V: TRBV20-1
CDR3: SARWGAEQY

J: TRBJ1-1
D: .
V: TRBV29-1
CDR3: SVEGRLVRTEAF

J: TRBJ2-7
D: .
V: TRBV13
CDR3: ASSHGVEQY

J: TRBJ2-1
D: .
V: TRBV4-1
CDR3: ASSQETSLSYNEQF

J: TRBJ2-1
D: TRBD1
V: TRBV6-1
CDR3: ASRRPDRGSYNEQF

J: TRBJ1-6
D: .
V: TRBV30
CDR3: AWGPSTRDNSPLH

J: TRBJ2-1
D: TRBD2
V: TRBV15
CDR3: ATSTPAGSSYNEQF

J: TRBJ1-1
D: TRBD1
V: TRBV20-1
CDR3: SASVATLTGGTEAF

J: TRBJ2-7
D: TRBD1
V: TRBV2
CDR3: ASSAGTGASYEQY

J: TRBJ2-7
D: .
V: TRBV10-3
CDR3: AISETLRYEQY

J: TRBJ2-5
D: .
V: TRBV18
CDR3: ASSPLRASGSQETQY